What follows is one T cell receptor (beta chain) and its context. Its antigen is not known. These data originate in a study of T cell responses to AZD1222 COVID-19 vaccine. Study-level points and caveats: No repertoire was sampled before or during the peak T cell response, only after it.

Some clones are missing from TCRdb's copy, which holds only in-frame ones; the method was immunoSEQ multiplex PCR. The table records tens of thousands of clones, over 75% of them present only once. Germline V gene lookup returns CDR1 SEHNR and CDR2 FQNEAQ (reference sequence). CDR3 size: 13 residues. Trimming took 0 bases from V and 4 from J, leaving 7 bases between them. The clonotype was recovered from an adult who received the AZD1222 COVID-19 vaccine. This chain uses TRBV7-9 with TRBJ2-7; D gene uncertain. The sequences come from peripheral blood, collected 28 days after the second AZD1222 dose. The CDR3 DNA follows: TGTGCCAGCAGCTTAGCCCCGGCTTACGAGCAGTACTTC. Encoded protein: CASSLAPAYEQYF.